The following is a T cell receptor (beta chain) sequence with its context. This entry comes from a study of blood T cell repertoires in COVID-19. Study background: Acute and convalescent COVID-19 samples came from the United States, Italy and Spain. PBMCs, B-cell-depleted T cells, or T cells provided the cDNA or gDNA that made up the material.

Per the original methods: Amplification with reference gene primers provided the estimates of nucleated cell counts. This table comes from immunoSEQ multiplex PCR, and its TCRdb copy is limited to in-frame clones, with some not included. Clone size and V and J calls were adopted from that table, with D and trimming inferred from the DNA. The sample has 210,000 or so clones, around 84% seen once. This sequence originates from a woman aged 80 or over with active or convalescent COVID-19. Sequencing was performed on peripheral blood.

CDR3 sequence: CASLSGNTIYF. For the CDR3, the DNA is TGTGCCAGCTTATCGGGAAACACCATATATTTT. The chain has TRBV11-2 and TRBJ1-3; D is ambiguous. The CDR3 length is 11 residues. Germline V lookup: CDR1 SGHAT, CDR2 FQNNGV. V was pared by 8 bases and J by 4 bases, with 6 bases between. Full variable domain (rest looked up from reference TRBV11-2 and TRBJ1-3): EAGVAQSPRYKIIEKRQSVAFWCNPISGHATLYWYQQILGQGPKLLIQFQNNGVVDDSQLPKDRFSAERLKGVDSTLKIQPAKLEDSAVYLCASLSGNTIYFGEGSWLTVV.